These 13 T cell receptor beta chains share one sample of origin, sequenced in a study of T-cell memory formation after mild COVID-19. TCRdb analysed the 5' RACE reads with MiXCR anew, one entry per CDR3 protein. This sample carries some 330,000 distinct CDR3 sequences, over 20% of them seen once, and the ten largest clones take approximately 13%. The sequenced sample consisted of PBMCs or a T cell subset sorted from them (not recorded which). The receptor set was obtained from an adult woman who had mild COVID-19 (a few samples of this study predate the infection). Cell type and time point are not known.

This clonotype was seen a few times. The J gene is TRBJ1-2, the V gene TRBV3-1, with D possibly being TRBD1 (6 bases). V lost 3 bases and J lost 4, with 18 bases in between. The CDR3 runs 16 residues. In germline, CDR1 is LGHDT, CDR2 YNNKEL (reference sequence). The CDR3 loop reads CASSQNAATGTYGYTF. CDR3 sequence (DNA): TGTGCCAGCAGCCAGAATGCAGCGACAGGCACCTATGGCTACACCTTC.

The CDR3 sequence is CATRGREGFGDIADTQYF. Written as DNA, the CDR3 is TGTGCCACCAGGGGCAGGGAAGGCTTCGGGGATATCGCAGATACGCAGTATTTT. The chain has TRBV24-1 and TRBJ2-3; D may be TRBD1 or TRBD2 (5 bases each). V lost 7 bases and J 4 bases, leaving 26 bases between the germline ends. CDR3 size: 18 residues. CDR1 is KGHDR and CDR2 is SFDVKD in the germline V gene.

The CDR3 sequence is CAWSATGLAGTEQFF. CDR3 coding DNA: TGTGCCTGGAGTGCGACGGGACTAGCGGGGACTGAGCAGTTCTTC. V gene TRBV30 combines with J gene TRBJ2-1, with TRBD2 matching 13 bases. V gave up 1 base and J gave up 9 bases; unmatched junction bases: 6. This CDR3 contains 15 residues. CDR1 is GTSNPN and CDR2 is SVGIG in the germline V gene (reference sequence).

The rearrangement links TRBV10-3 to TRBJ1-5; no reliable D call. CDR1 and CDR2 from the germline V gene are ENHRY and SYGVKD. V gave up 3 bases and J gave up 3 bases, with 12 bases separating them. This CDR3 has 15 residues. Here the CDR3 DNA reads TGTGCCATCAGTGATTCAGGACCCCTCAATCAGCCCCAGCATTTT. Protein: CAISDSGPLNQPQHF.

The chain joins TRBV4-2 to TRBJ2-5, with D maybe TRBD2 (6 bases). V was clipped by 4 bases and J by 4 bases, with 16 bases between them. The CDR3 extends over 15 amino acids. CDR1 is LGHNA, CDR2 YNFKEQ, per germline. CDR3: CASSPGAGSGETQYF. In nucleotides, the CDR3 is TGTGCCAGCAGCCCCGGGGCGGGATCGGGAGAGACCCAGTACTTC.

This clonotype was detected a few times. The rearrangement uses TRBV18 and TRBJ1-2; 10 bases are shared with TRBD1. CDR3 length: 12 residues. Germline V gene lookup returns CDR1 KGHSH and CDR2 LQKENI. V gave up 8 bases and J gave up 7 bases; unmatched junction bases: 4. The chain's CDR3 is CASLRTGGGYTF. The CDR3, as DNA: TGTGCCAGCCTACGGACAGGGGGTGGCTACACCTTC.

This clonotype was found a few times. This chain links TRBV12-3 or TRBV12-4 with TRBJ2-2; 11 bases align to TRBD2. The CDR3 sequence is 14 residues long. After removal of 7 bases from V and 7 bases from J, the junction contained 5 bases not matched to a gene. The DNA of the CDR3 is TGTGCCAGCACCGGACTAGCGGGTTTCGGGGAGCTGTTTTTT. Translating it yields CASTGLAGFGELFF.

This chain uses TRBV7-3 with TRBJ1-2, with no clear D. The CDR3 spans 17 residues. The V gene lost 0 bases and the J gene lost 0 bases, with 14 bases spanning the gap. Germline lookup yields CDR1 SGHTA and CDR2 FQGTGA. The CDR3 reads CASSLTPLQFTNYGYTF. The CDR3, as DNA: TGTGCCAGCAGCTTAACCCCCCTGCAGTTTACTAACTATGGCTACACCTTC.

This clonotype was seen only a few times. The chain couples TRBV5-1 to TRBJ2-5; 8 nucleotides align to TRBD2. CDR3 length: 15 residues. V lost 3 bases to trimming and J lost 5 bases; unmatched junction nucleotides: 9. CDR1 SGHRS and CDR2 YFSETQ come from the germline V gene. As DNA, the CDR3 is TGCGCCAGCAGCTCGTACGGGGGGGCCGGTGAGACCCAGTACTTC. This gives the protein CASSSYGGAGETQYF. Full variable domain (rest looked up from reference TRBV5-1 and TRBJ2-5): KAGVTQTPRYLIKTRGQQVTLSCSPISGHRSVSWYQQTPGQGLQFLFEYFSETQRNKGNFPGRFSGRQFSNSRSEMNVSTLELGDSALYLCASSSYGGAGETQYFGPGTRLLVL.

This clonotype was found a few times. The genes are TRBV18 and TRBJ2-2, with D tentatively TRBD2 (7 bases). This CDR3 is 17 amino acids long. Trimming removed 4 bases at V and 4 bases at J, with 19 bases between. Germline CDR1 reads KGHSH; CDR2 reads LQKENI. The CDR3 loop is CASSRNAGGHGTGELFF. DNA for the CDR3: TGTGCCAGCTCACGTAACGCCGGGGGGCACGGCACCGGGGAGCTGTTTTTT.

This clonotype was detected only a few times. V is TRBV5-1 and J is TRBJ2-4; a weak D match, TRBD2 (5 bases). With 4 bases removed from V and 7 bases from J, the gap between germline ends came to 15 bases. The CDR3 spans 14 residues. The V gene's germline CDR1 is SGHRS and CDR2 YFSETQ. The CDR3 region is CASSLALASNIQYF. CDR3 DNA sequence: TGCGCCAGCAGCCTAGCCCTAGCCAGCAACATTCAGTACTTC.

The chain has TRBV12-3 or TRBV12-4 and TRBJ1-6; no firm D call. Trimming took 5 bases from V and 10 from J, leaving 9 bases between them. This CDR3 is 12 amino acids long. CDR3 sequence (DNA): TGTGCCAGCAGTATATGGAGGTCACCCCTCCACTTT. Translation: CASSIWRSPLHF.

V gene TRBV7-6 combines with J gene TRBJ2-3, with 7 bases identical to TRBD2. Trimming at V came to 4 bases and at J to 8 bases, leaving 12 bases not matched to a gene. CDR3 length: 15 residues. Germline V gene lookup returns CDR1 SGHVS and CDR2 FNYEAQ. The CDR3 here is CASSSRGTGGVTQYF. CDR3 DNA sequence: TGTGCCAGCAGCTCCCGGGGGACGGGAGGTGTTACGCAGTATTTT.